This record covers a single TCR beta chain. Its target is not known. TCRdb keeps only in-frame clones here, not all; method: immunoSEQ multiplex PCR. The table records some 80,000 clones, 70% to 90% of them present only once. Trimming shortened V by 4 bases and J by 5 bases, and 18 bases separated the two germline ends. The CDR3 consists of 16 residues. Germline V gene lookup returns CDR1 SGHAT and CDR2 FQNNGV. The data originate from a study of T cell responses to AZD1222 COVID-19 vaccine. The study, taken as a whole, reports: At study baseline, merely about 6 AZD1222 recipients were seropositive. Donor demographics were predominantly white British with a female majority; clonal diversity may be underestimated. Unmutated variant regions are reportedly the target of nearly half of TCRs that are spike-specific. Repertoire samples came only from after the peak T cell response.

This TCR was sampled from an adult in good health. This chain uses TRBV11-2 with TRBJ2-1, with no clear D. Sequencing was performed on peripheral blood, taken on day 0 of MenACWY control vaccination. CDR3 in DNA: TGTGCCAGCAGCTCGGCGGCCATAAGGGTCAACAATGAGCAGTTCTTC. This codes for CASSSAAIRVNNEQFF.